This T cell receptor (beta chain) was captured in a study of vaccination effects on CD4 cells after COVID-19. On this clone: Its antigen is as yet unknown.

V was clipped by 3 bases and J by 5 bases, with 7 bases between them. In germline, CDR1 is MGHDK, CDR2 SYGVNS. This CDR3 comprises 12 residues. Overall study findings and caveats: Only a single clone (1 of 255 vaccine-induced clones in healthy vaccinees) cross-reacted with common cold coronaviruses.

Before sequencing, viral peptide pools were used by the ViraFEST assay to expand antigen-specific CD4+ T cells. Investigators separated out CD4+ T cells once around 9 days of culture had passed. Nucleocapsid antibodies stayed negative before and after vaccination, showing no earlier SARS-CoV-2 infection. Each culture well received about 1.8 million PBMC. These cells were then cultured in IMDM with approximately 10 IU/ml IL-2 and roughly 10 ug/ml peptides. The data were produced by immunoSEQ multiplex PCR, yet TCRdb's version contains in-frame clones alone and is incomplete. Altogether about 23,000 clones are present, roughly four fifths being singletons, with the ten largest covering about 4.6%.

This TCR was sampled from a human donor who received a COVID-19 vaccine. This rearrangement joins TRBV25-1 to TRBJ1-1, with no clear D. Sample: CD4+ T cells from PBMCs cultured with SARS-CoV-2 spike peptides, taken before COVID-19 vaccination. The CDR3 protein is CASSDRMTEAFF. The DNA of the CDR3 is TGTGCCAGCAGTGATCGGATGACTGAAGCTTTCTTT. The full variable domain, rest sourced from reference TRBV25-1 and TRBJ1-1, is EADIYQTPRYLVIGTGKKITLECSQTMGHDKMYWYQQDPGMELHLIHYSYGVNSTEKGDLSSESTVSRIRTEHFPLTLESARPSHTSQYLCASSDRMTEAFFGQGTRLTVV.